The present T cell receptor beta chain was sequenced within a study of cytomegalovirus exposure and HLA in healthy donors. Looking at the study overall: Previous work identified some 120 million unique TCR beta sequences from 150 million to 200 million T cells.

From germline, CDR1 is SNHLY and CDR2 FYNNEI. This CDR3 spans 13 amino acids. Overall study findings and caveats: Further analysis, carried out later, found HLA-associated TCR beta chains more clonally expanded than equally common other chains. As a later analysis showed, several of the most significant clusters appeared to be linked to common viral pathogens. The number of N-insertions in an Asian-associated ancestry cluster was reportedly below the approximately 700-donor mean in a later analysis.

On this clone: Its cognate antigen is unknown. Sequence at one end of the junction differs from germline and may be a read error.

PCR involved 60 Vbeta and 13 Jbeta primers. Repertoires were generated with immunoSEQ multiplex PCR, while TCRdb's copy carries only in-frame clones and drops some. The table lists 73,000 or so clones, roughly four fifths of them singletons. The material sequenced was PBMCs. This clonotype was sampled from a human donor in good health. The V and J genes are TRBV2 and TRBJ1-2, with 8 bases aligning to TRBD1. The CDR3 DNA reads TGTGCCAGCAGTAACAGGGGGAACTATGGCTACCCCTTC. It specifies CASSNRGNYGYPF.